This entry features one TCR beta chain sequence. This record comes from a study of cytomegalovirus exposure and HLA in healthy donors. The primer mix had 60 Vbeta and 13 Jbeta primers. Using immunoSEQ multiplex PCR, the repertoire was profiled, and TCRdb retains in-frame clones only, with some absent. This repertoire shows around 150,000 clones, about three quarters found once; its top ten account for about 2%. Germline assignment: CDR1 SGHRS and CDR2 YFSETQ. The CDR3 extends over 17 amino acids. Trimming took off 0 bases at V and 0 bases at J, with 16 bases between the two ends. The rearrangement uses TRBV5-1 and TRBJ2-7; a weak D match, TRBD1 (5 bases). The sequencing sample was made of PBMCs. The TCR was taken from a female donor in good health and CMV-seronegative. This CDR3 is CASSLAPINQGSYEQYF. DNA for the CDR3: TGCGCCAGCAGCTTGGCCCCAATTAATCAGGGCTCCTACGAGCAGTACTTC.